The 3 T cell receptor beta chains listed next were all sequenced from one sample in a study of blood T cell repertoires in COVID-19. Clones were sequenced by immunoSEQ multiplex PCR, and TCRdb holds only the in-frame ones, with some missing. The sample yields about 88,000 clones, 70% to 90% seen once. Sequencing was carried out using peripheral blood. The source is an older woman with acute or convalescent COVID-19.

There are a few counts of this clone. The chain recombines TRBV28 with TRBJ1-6, with 8 bases lining up with TRBD1. CDR1 is MDHEN, CDR2 SYDVKM, per germline. The CDR3 length is 13 residues. V gave up 8 bases and J gave up 7 bases; unmatched junction bases: 4. DNA of the CDR3: TGTGCCAGCGGGACAGGTGAAAATTCACCCCTCCACTTT. Its protein product is CASGTGENSPLHF.

The chain recombines TRBV13 with TRBJ2-3; 12 bases are a match to TRBD2. Germline V gene lookup returns CDR1 PRHDT and CDR2 FYEKMQ (reference sequence). J lost 4 bases, V lost 4 bases, and 6 bases had no gene match. This CDR3 is 16 amino acids long. CDR3 DNA: TGTGCCAGCAGCTGGCTGACTAGCGGGAGAGCAGATACGCAGTATTTT. This codes for CASSWLTSGRADTQYF.

CDR3 amino acids: CASSMDREWEKLFF. DNA of the CDR3: TGTGCCAGTAGTATGGACAGGGAGTGGGAAAAACTGTTTTTT. This chain joins TRBV19 and TRBJ1-4, with 8 nucleotides matching TRBD1. The CDR3 is made up of 14 amino acids. The V gene's germline CDR1 is LNHDA and CDR2 SQIVND (reference sequence). V lost 3 bases, J lost 8 bases, and 5 bases stayed unmatched. The whole variable domain, remainder taken from reference TRBV19 and TRBJ1-4, is DGGITQSPKYLFRKEGQNVTLSCEQNLNHDAMYWYRQDPGQGLRLIYYSQIVNDFQKGDIAEGYSVSREKKESFPLTVTSAQKNPTAFYLCASSMDREWEKLFFGSGTQLSVL.